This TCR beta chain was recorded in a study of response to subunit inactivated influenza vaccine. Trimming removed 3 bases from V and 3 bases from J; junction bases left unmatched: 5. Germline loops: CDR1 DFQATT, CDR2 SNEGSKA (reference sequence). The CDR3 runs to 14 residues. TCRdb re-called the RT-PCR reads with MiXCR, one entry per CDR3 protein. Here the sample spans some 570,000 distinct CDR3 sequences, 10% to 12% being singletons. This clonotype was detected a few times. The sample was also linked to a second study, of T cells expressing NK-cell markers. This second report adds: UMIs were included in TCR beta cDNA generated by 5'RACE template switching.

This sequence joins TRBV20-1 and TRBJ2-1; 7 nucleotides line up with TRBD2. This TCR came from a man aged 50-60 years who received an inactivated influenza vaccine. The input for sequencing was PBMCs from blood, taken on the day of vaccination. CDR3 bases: TGCAGTGCTAGGGAACTAGCGTACTACAATGAGCAGTTCTTC. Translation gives CSARELAYYNEQFF.